The present entry profiles one TCR beta chain with its context. The sample belongs to a study of cytomegalovirus exposure and HLA in healthy donors. The CDR3 consists of 15 residues. Germline V gives CDR1 KGHSH, CDR2 LQKENI. V shed 3 bases and J shed 2 bases, with 11 bases lying between them. The method was immunoSEQ multiplex PCR; TCRdb's version includes in-frame clones alone and lacks a portion of them. The sample yields approximately 80,000 clones, roughly 93% seen once. The V gene is TRBV18, the J gene TRBJ1-3, with D perhaps matching TRBD1 (6 bases). The specimen was PBMCs. This sequence was found in a woman in her twenties or thirties in good health and CMV-seronegative. Here the CDR3 reads CASSPVTGPGNTIYF. The CDR3 nucleotides read TGTGCCAGCTCACCGGTCACAGGGCCTGGAAACACCATATATTTT.